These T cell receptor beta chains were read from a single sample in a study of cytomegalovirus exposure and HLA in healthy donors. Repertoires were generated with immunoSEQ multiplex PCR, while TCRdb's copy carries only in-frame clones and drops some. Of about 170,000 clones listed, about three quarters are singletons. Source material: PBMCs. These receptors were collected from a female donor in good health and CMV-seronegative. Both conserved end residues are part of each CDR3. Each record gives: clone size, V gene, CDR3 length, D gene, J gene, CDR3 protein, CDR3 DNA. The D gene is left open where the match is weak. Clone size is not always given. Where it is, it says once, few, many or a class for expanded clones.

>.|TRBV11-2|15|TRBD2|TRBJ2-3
CASSPLSGGAIRQYF
TGTGCCAGCAGCCCACTTAGCGGGGGGGCCATTAGGCAGTATTTT
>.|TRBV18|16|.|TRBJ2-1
CASSRGGTDPYNEQFF
TGTGCCAGCTCACGCGGAGGCACAGACCCCTACAATGAGCAGTTCTTC
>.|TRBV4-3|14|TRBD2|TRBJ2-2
CASSQEKLAGKLFF
TGCGCCAGCAGCCAAGAGAAACTAGCGGGAAAGCTGTTTTTT
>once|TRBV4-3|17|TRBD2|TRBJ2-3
CASSQGASGVYTDTQYF
TGCGCCAGCAGCCAAGGTGCCAGCGGGGTCTACACAGATACGCAGTATTTT
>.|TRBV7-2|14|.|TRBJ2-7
CASSLAGQLSEQYF
TGTGCCAGCAGCTTAGCTGGACAGCTTAGCGAGCAGTACTTC
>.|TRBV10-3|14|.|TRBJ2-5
CAISLTGTQETQYF
TGTGCCATCAGTTTGACAGGGACTCAAGAGACCCAGTACTTC
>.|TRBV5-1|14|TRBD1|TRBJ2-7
CASSLAQDRDEQYF
TGCGCCAGCAGCTTAGCCCAGGACAGGGACGAGCAGTACTTC
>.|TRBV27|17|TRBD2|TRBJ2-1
CASSLITGTSVGNEQFF
TGTGCCAGCAGCCTTATTACCGGGACTAGCGTGGGGAATGAGCAGTTCTTC
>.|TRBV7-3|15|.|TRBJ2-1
CASSSTLGLNNEQFF
TGTGCCAGCAGCTCCACTCTAGGCCTCAACAATGAGCAGTTCTTC
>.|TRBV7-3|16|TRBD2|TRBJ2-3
CASSLSNGRSTDTQYF
TGTGCCAGCAGCCTATCAAACGGGAGGAGCACAGATACGCAGTATTTT
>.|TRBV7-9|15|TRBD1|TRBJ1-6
CASSLGGTGDSPLHF
TGTGCCAGCAGCTTAGGGGGGACAGGGGATTCACCCCTCCACTTT
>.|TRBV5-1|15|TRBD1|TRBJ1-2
CASSLWTGGDRGYTF
TGCGCCAGCAGCCTCTGGACAGGGGGCGATAGAGGCTACACCTTC
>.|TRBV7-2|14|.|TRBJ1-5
CASSQVRQSQPQHF
TGTGCCAGCAGCCAGGTCAGGCAGAGTCAGCCCCAGCATTTT
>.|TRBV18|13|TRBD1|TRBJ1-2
CASSLQGDYGYTF
TGTGCCAGCTCACTACAGGGGGACTATGGCTACACCTTC
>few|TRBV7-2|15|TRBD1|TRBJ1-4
CASSPLGQLNEKLFF
TGTGCCAGCAGCCCATTGGGACAGCTTAATGAAAAACTGTTTTTT
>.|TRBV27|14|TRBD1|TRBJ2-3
CASSRQGAKDTQYF
TGTGCCAGCAGCCGACAGGGGGCCAAAGATACGCAGTATTTT
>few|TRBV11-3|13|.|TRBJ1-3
CASSRGSGNTIYF
TGTGCCAGCAGCAGAGGGTCTGGAAACACCATATATTTT
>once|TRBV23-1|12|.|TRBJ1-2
CASSQWLVRYTF
TGCGCCAGCAGTCAATGGCTGGTTCGCTACACCTTC
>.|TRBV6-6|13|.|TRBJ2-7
CASSYSGQVGQYF
TGTGCCAGCAGTTACTCGGGTCAGGTCGGGCAGTACTTC
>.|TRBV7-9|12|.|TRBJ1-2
CASSRSQDGYTF
TGTGCCAGCAGCCGAAGTCAGGATGGCTACACCTTC
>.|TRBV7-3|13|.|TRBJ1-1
CASSPQTNTEAFF
TGTGCCAGCAGCCCCCAGACAAACACTGAAGCTTTCTTT
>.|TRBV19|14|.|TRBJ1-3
CASKEMVSGNTIYF
TGTGCCAGCAAGGAGATGGTCTCTGGAAACACCATATATTTT
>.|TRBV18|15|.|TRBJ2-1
CASSPDAGQHNEQFF
TGTGCCAGCTCACCTGACGCGGGACAGCACAATGAGCAGTTCTTC
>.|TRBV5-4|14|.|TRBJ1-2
CASSSETANYGYTF
TGTGCCAGCAGCTCGGAGACGGCTAACTATGGCTACACCTTC
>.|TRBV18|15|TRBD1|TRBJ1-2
CASSQTTGKDYGYTF
TGTGCCAGCTCACAAACGACAGGGAAGGACTATGGCTACACCTTC
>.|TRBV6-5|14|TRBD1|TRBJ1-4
CASSRDRGNEKLFF
TGTGCCAGCAGTAGGGACAGGGGGAATGAAAAACTGTTTTTT
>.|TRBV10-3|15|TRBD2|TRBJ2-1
CAISERGAGGSEQFF
TGTGCCATCAGTGAAAGAGGTGCGGGGGGAAGTGAGCAGTTCTTC
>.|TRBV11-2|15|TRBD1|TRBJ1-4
CASSTRTGFNEKLFF
TGTGCCAGCAGCACGCGGACAGGGTTCAATGAAAAACTGTTTTTT
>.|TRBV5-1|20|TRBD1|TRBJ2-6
CASSLAGPGQGNSGANVLTF
TGCGCCAGCAGCTTGGCCGGTCCGGGACAGGGAAACTCTGGGGCCAACGTCCTGACTTTC
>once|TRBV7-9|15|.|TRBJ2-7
CASSSNPQGTYEQYF
TGTGCCAGCAGCTCCAATCCACAGGGCACCTACGAGCAGTACTTC
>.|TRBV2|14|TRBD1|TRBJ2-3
CASRGDSIPDTQYF
TGTGCCAGCAGGGGGGACAGCATTCCGGATACGCAGTATTTT
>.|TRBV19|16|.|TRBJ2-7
CASSIDLQLGSYEQYF
TGTGCCAGTAGTATAGATCTGCAACTCGGCTCCTACGAGCAGTACTTC
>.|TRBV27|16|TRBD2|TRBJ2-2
CASSSGLAGGPGELFF
TGTGCCAGCAGTTCGGGACTAGCGGGGGGGCCGGGGGAGCTGTTTTTT
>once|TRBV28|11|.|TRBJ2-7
CASLAGNEQYF
TGTGCCAGCTTAGCCGGCAACGAGCAGTACTTC
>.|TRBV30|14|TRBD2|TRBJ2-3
CAWSVSGGADTQYF
TGTGCCTGGAGTGTTAGCGGGGGGGCAGATACGCAGTATTTT
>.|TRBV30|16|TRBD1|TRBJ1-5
CAWSRGVYRGTQPQHF
TGTGCCTGGAGTCGAGGAGTATACAGGGGGACTCAGCCCCAGCATTTT
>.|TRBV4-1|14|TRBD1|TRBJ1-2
CASSQDRDSYGYTF
TGCGCCAGCAGCCAAGATCGGGACAGTTATGGCTACACCTTC
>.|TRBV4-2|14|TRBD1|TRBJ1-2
CASSSDRGMGGYTF
TGTGCCAGCAGCTCCGACAGGGGTATGGGTGGCTACACCTTC
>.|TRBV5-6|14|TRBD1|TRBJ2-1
CASRDRDRVDEQFF
TGTGCCAGCAGAGACCGGGACAGGGTAGATGAGCAGTTCTTC
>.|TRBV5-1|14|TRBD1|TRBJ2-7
CASSPGTGNYEQYF
TGCGCCAGCAGTCCCGGGACAGGGAACTACGAGCAGTACTTC
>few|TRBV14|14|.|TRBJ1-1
CASSRSVGGTEAFF
TGTGCCAGCAGCCGATCCGTCGGAGGGACTGAAGCTTTCTTT
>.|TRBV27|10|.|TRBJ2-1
CASSLLEQFF
TGTGCCAGCAGTTTACTTGAGCAGTTCTTC
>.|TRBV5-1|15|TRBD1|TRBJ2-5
CASSLDTGGRETQYF
TGCGCCAGCAGCTTAGATACAGGGGGTAGAGAGACCCAGTACTTC
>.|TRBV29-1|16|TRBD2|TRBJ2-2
CSVAPTASGYTGELFF
TGCAGCGTTGCCCCAACGGCTAGCGGGTACACCGGGGAGCTGTTTTTT
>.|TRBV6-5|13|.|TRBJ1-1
CASSLTGTTEAFF
TGTGCCAGCAGCCTTACAGGGACCACCGAAGCTTTCTTT